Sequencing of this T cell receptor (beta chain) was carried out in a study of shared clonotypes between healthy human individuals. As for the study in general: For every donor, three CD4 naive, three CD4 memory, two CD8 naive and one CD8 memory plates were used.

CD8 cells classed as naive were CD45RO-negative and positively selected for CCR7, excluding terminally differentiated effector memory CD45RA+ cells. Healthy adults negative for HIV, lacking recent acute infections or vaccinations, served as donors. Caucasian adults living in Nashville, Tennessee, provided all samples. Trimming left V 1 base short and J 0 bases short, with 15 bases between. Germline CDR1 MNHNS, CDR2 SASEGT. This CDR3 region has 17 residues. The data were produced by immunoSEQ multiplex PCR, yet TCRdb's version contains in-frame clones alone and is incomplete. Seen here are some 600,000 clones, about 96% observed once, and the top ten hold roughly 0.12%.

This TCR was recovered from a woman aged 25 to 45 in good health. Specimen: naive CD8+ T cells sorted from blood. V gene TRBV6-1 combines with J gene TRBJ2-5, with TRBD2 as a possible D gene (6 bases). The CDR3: CASSEDVLRDYQETQYF. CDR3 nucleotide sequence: TGTGCCAGCAGTGAAGACGTTCTGCGGGACTACCAAGAGACCCAGTACTTC.